Listed here are 2 T cell receptor beta chains from one sample, sequenced in a study of blood T cell repertoires in COVID-19. Only in-frame clones appear in the TCRdb table, and some are missing; sequencing was by immunoSEQ multiplex PCR. In the table there are 150,000 or so clones, roughly four fifths of which are singletons. Sequencing was done on a sample of peripheral blood. The source of these receptors is an elderly man with acute or convalescent COVID-19.

The J gene is TRBJ2-4, the V gene TRBV9; the match to TRBD2 covers 8 bases. The CDR3 contains 14 residues. The germline gives CDR1 SGDLS, CDR2 YYNGEE. Unmatched junction bases numbered 8, after V lost 4 bases and J lost 8 bases. The CDR3 DNA follows: TGTGCCAGCAGCCCAGGAGGGACTAGAGACATTCAGTACTTC. Its translation is CASSPGGTRDIQYF.

V and J are TRBV7-8 and TRBJ1-2; 7 bases map to TRBD1. This CDR3 has 14 residues. With V trimmed by 5 bases and J by 4 bases, 7 bases remained unmatched. In germline, CDR1 is SGHVS, CDR2 FQNEAQ. The CDR3 coding sequence is TGTGCCAGCAGCACACGGACAGGAGGCTATGGCTACACCTTC. It encodes CASSTRTGGYGYTF.